This T cell receptor beta chain was captured in a study of cytomegalovirus exposure and HLA in healthy donors. Across the study: Roughly 85 million unique TCRs from HLA-typed donors made up an early data release.

General study results and limits: Donors were assumed by presence/absence analyses to have roughly uniform sequencing depth. The study designated fewer than 200 TCR beta chains cytomegalovirus-associated.

This clone showed up just a few times. Its antigen is not identified. Sampled while nominally healthy, donors likely had unrecorded immune exposures. PCR used 60 Vbeta primers and 13 Jbeta primers. This table comes from immunoSEQ multiplex PCR, and its TCRdb copy is limited to in-frame clones, with some not included. The sample has 75,000 to 95,000 clones, under 80% seen once. The sequence was collected from a woman in her 30s in good health and CMV-seronegative. Material: PBMCs.

Here the CDR3 DNA reads TGCGCCAGCAGCTTGGGAGTTTCCGGGGAGCTGTTTTTT. Translated, it gives CASSLGVSGELFF. The chain recombines TRBV5-1 with TRBJ2-2; D gene uncertain. Between the trimmed V and J ends, which lost 0 bases and 6 bases, there was a span of 6 bases. CDR3 length equals 13 residues. Per germline, CDR1 SGHRS and CDR2 YFSETQ.